Below are 16 T cell receptor beta chains sequenced from a single sample in a study of cytotoxic CD8 clonotypes in ibrutinib-treated CLL. Sequencing used immunoSEQ multiplex PCR; TCRdb keeps in-frame clones, though not all of them. The table lists approximately 140,000 clones, approximately 80% of them singletons. Sequencing used PBMCs, obtained after 12 months of ibrutinib treatment. The receptors originated from a human donor with chronic lymphocytic leukemia.

This clone showed up just once. This chain links TRBV9 with TRBJ2-2, with D unresolved. CDR3 length equals 15 residues. The germline V gene has CDR1 SGDLS and CDR2 YYNGEE. Trimming pared 0 bases from V and 1 base from J, leaving 7 bases between. The CDR3 DNA reads TGTGCCAGCAGCGTAGAGGCTGGGAACACCGGGGAGCTGTTTTTT. It specifies CASSVEAGNTGELFF.

The sample holds a few counts of this clone. The chain recombines TRBV6-1 with TRBJ1-2; 8 bases agree with TRBD1. From germline, CDR1 is MNHNS and CDR2 SASEGT. The CDR3 runs to 13 residues. Trimming removed 4 bases from V and 6 bases from J; junction bases left unmatched: 4. The CDR3 coding sequence is TGTGCCAGCAGTGTCGGGACAGGAAATGGCTACACCTTC. Translated: CASSVGTGNGYTF.

This clone was counted a few times. This chain links TRBV9 with TRBJ2-5, with 8 bases matching TRBD2. The CDR3 has 15 residues. Trimming took 6 bases from V and 0 from J; bases not matched to a gene: 7. CDR1 is SGDLS, CDR2 YYNGEE, per germline. DNA of the CDR3: TGTGCCAGCAACCTGGGTAGCGGGAACCAAGAGACCCAGTACTTC. It specifies CASNLGSGNQETQYF.

This clone showed up just a few times. The chain recombines TRBV27 with TRBJ1-5, with a possible D match to TRBD1 (6 bases). The length of the CDR3 is 21 residues. V lost 0 bases and J 1 base, leaving 25 bases between the germline ends. Germline-derived CDR1 and CDR2 are MNHEY and SMNVEV (reference sequence). The CDR3 region is CASSLSGPYRGAIYSNQPQHF. The CDR3 nucleotides read TGTGCCAGCAGTTTATCCGGGCCTTATCGGGGGGCGATCTACAGCAATCAGCCCCAGCATTTT.

The chain links TRBV28 to TRBJ2-7, with a tentative D call TRBD2 (6 bases). Trimming cost V 4 bases and J 2 bases, with 15 bases left between them. Germline V gene lookup returns CDR1 MDHEN and CDR2 SYDVKM. The CDR3 consists of 15 residues. The CDR3 nucleotides are TGTGCCAGCAGTTCCCCCAGCGGGTACGCCTACGAGCAGTACTTC. It specifies CASSSPSGYAYEQYF.

This chain's CDR3 is CASRSSGGPHNEQFF. The CDR3 DNA sequence: TGTGCCAGCAGATCTAGCGGGGGGCCCCACAATGAGCAGTTCTTC. J is TRBJ2-1 and V is TRBV6-1, with TRBD2 matching 11 bases. This CDR3 has 15 amino acids. The trim removed 6 bases at V and 5 bases at J, leaving 6 bases unmatched. The germline CDR1 and CDR2 sequences are MNHNS and SASEGT.

This chain uses TRBV7-8 with TRBJ2-7, with D maybe TRBD2 (7 bases). This CDR3 is built from 13 residues. Trimming stripped 3 bases from V and 7 bases from J, with 13 bases between. From germline, CDR1 is SGHVS and CDR2 FQNEAQ. The DNA of the CDR3 is TGTGCCAGCAGCTTGGGAGGGGGAAATGAGCAGTACTTC. This gives the protein CASSLGGGNEQYF.

The chain joins TRBV13 to TRBJ1-4, with 8 bases lining up with TRBD1. This CDR3 region has 16 residues. In germline, CDR1 is PRHDT, CDR2 FYEKMQ (reference sequence). J lost 8 bases, V lost 0 bases, and 8 bases had no gene match. In DNA form, the CDR3 reads TGTGCCAGCAGCTTAGGTTTGGACAGGGTGAGCGAAAAACTGTTTTTT. It translates to CASSLGLDRVSEKLFF.

The chain joins TRBV9 to TRBJ1-1; the match to TRBD1 covers 7 bases. V was pared by 2 bases and J by 3 bases, with 1 base of the junction left unmatched. Germline V gives CDR1 SGDLS, CDR2 YYNGEE. The CDR3 loop spans 13 amino acids. In DNA, the CDR3 is TGTGCCAGCAGCGTTGGGACAGACACTGAAGCTTTCTTT. Its protein is CASSVGTDTEAFF.

The chain links TRBV11-3 to TRBJ2-5; D possibly uses TRBD1 or TRBD2 (6 bases each). Trimming left V 5 bases short and J 2 bases short, with 21 bases between. Per germline, CDR1 SGHNT and CDR2 YENEEA. The CDR3 totals 17 residues. This chain's CDR3 is CASSPGTFLGGQETQYF. DNA for the CDR3: TGTGCCAGCAGCCCCGGGACTTTTCTAGGGGGGCAAGAGACCCAGTACTTC.

The V and J genes are TRBV20-1 and TRBJ2-3; 7 bases are shared with TRBD2. V dropped 4 bases and J dropped 13; count of bases not matched to a gene: 2. CDR3 length: 9 amino acids. Germline V gives CDR1 DFQATT, CDR2 SNEGSKA (reference sequence). Here the CDR3 reads CSAKRGEYF. CDR3 in DNA: TGCAGTGCTAAACGGGGGGAGTATTTT.

The chain carries TRBV18 and TRBJ2-6; D perhaps matches TRBD1 (5 bases). The germline V gene encodes CDR1 KGHSH and CDR2 LQKENI. V lost 3 bases and J 4 bases, leaving 13 bases between the germline ends. The CDR3 contains 16 residues. The CDR3: CASSPSRVAGANVLTF. Written as DNA, the CDR3 is TGTGCCAGCTCACCGTCCAGGGTGGCAGGGGCCAACGTCCTGACTTTC. Variable domain in full (rest from reference TRBV18 and TRBJ2-6): NAGVMQNPRHLVRRRGQEARLRCSPMKGHSHVYWYRQLPEEGLKFMVYLQKENIIDESGMPKERFSAEFPKEGPSILRIQQVVRGDSAAYFCASSPSRVAGANVLTFGAGSRLTVL.

V gene TRBV30 combines with J gene TRBJ1-1; a possible D gene is TRBD1 (5 bases). Germline V gene sequence: CDR1 GTSNPN, CDR2 SVGIG (reference sequence). Trimming shortened V by 5 bases and J by 11 bases, and 15 bases separated the two germline ends. The CDR3 spans 11 residues. CDR3 nucleotides: TGTGCCTGGGGTCCCGCAGGGTTGGCTTTCTTT. Translated: CAWGPAGLAFF. Looking up the rest from reference TRBV30 and TRBJ1-1 gives the full variable domain: SQTIHQWPATLVQPVGSPLSLECTVEGTSNPNLYWYRQAAGRGLQLLFYSVGIGQISSEVPQNLSASRPQDRQFILSSKKLLLSDSGFYLCAWGPAGLAFFGQGTRLTVV.

The chain is built from TRBV7-3 and TRBJ2-2, with D unclear. Per germline, CDR1 SGHTA and CDR2 FQGTGA. This CDR3 spans 16 amino acids. V lost 5 bases to trimming and J lost 0 bases, with 13 bases between them. The CDR3 DNA sequence: TGTGCCAGCAGCCCAAACCCGGAACCGAACACCGGGGAGCTGTTTTTT. Amino acid sequence: CASSPNPEPNTGELFF.

In this sample, this clone turned up a few times. The V call is TRBV9, the J call TRBJ2-1; D ambiguous. Germline CDR1 is SGDLS and CDR2 is YYNGEE. The CDR3 runs to 15 residues. V was clipped by 3 bases and J by 0 bases, with 10 bases between them. CDR3 amino acids: CASSDGPTSYNEQFF. In DNA form, the CDR3 reads TGTGCCAGCAGCGACGGACCTACCTCCTACAATGAGCAGTTCTTC.

This chain uses TRBV6-5 with TRBJ1-6; 8 nucleotides align to TRBD1. The CDR3 runs to 14 residues. Germline CDR1 and CDR2: MNHEY and SVGAGI. The ends lost 2 bases at V and 9 bases at J; junction bases unmatched: 3. The CDR3 sequence is CASSYDRGTSPLHF. The CDR3 nucleotides read TGTGCCAGCAGTTACGACAGGGGTACTTCACCCCTCCACTTT.